The T cell receptor beta chain under discussion was sequenced for a study of blood T cell repertoires in COVID-19. Across the study: Sources were T cells, B-cell-depleted T cells, or PBMCs; the material itself was cDNA or gDNA.

The authors' processing: Amplifying reference gene primers gave estimates of nucleated cell counts. The method was immunoSEQ multiplex PCR; TCRdb's version includes in-frame clones alone and lacks a portion of them. That table is the source of V, J and clone size, and D and trimming were worked out from the DNA. Of more than 120,000 clones in the sample, around nine tenths were seen once. CDR1 MGHDK and CDR2 SYGVNS come from the germline V gene. The CDR3 is made up of 16 amino acids. Trimming at V came to 3 bases and at J to 4 bases, leaving 9 bases not matched to a gene. This sequence originates from a woman aged 45-60 years with active or convalescent COVID-19. Sequencing input: peripheral blood. The gene calls are TRBV25-1 and TRBJ1-5; 7 bases fit TRBD1. The CDR3 region has the DNA TGTGCCAGCAGTGACGCACCGGGACAGTTAAATCAGCCCCAGCATTTT. Protein product: CASSDAPGQLNQPQHF.